The clone carrying this T cell receptor beta chain was seen only a few times. Its specificity is unknown. Study findings and constraints: The larger-cohort validation was restricted to a single TCR beta V-J rearrangement rather than whole repertoires. Greatest tumor Treg TCR overlap was with tumor naive CD4+ cells.

Constant-region reverse primers amplified full-length variable regions, followed by semi-nested Nested Universal Primer A PCR. One entry per CDR3 protein results from TCRdb running MiXCR on the 5' RACE reads. The table records over 40,000 distinct CDR3 sequences, 20% to 25% of them present only once. Tregs were sorted as CD4+CD25+CD127-/low cells. Between the trimmed V and J ends, which lost 3 bases and 2 bases, there was a span of 7 bases. The CDR3 has 13 residues. Germline CDR1 is MNHEY and CDR2 is SMNVEV (reference sequence). This receptor was identified in a female donor with breast cancer. The V gene is TRBV27, the J gene TRBJ2-5; tentative D call: TRBD2 (5 bases). Sequenced input: Tregs sorted from blood. The CDR3: CASSFEGQETQYF. The CDR3 DNA reads as TGTGCCAGCAGTTTCGAGGGTCAAGAGACCCAGTACTTC.